This T cell receptor (beta chain) was sequenced in a study of blood T cell repertoires in COVID-19. Looking at the study overall: Italy, Spain and the United States were the sources of the convalescent and acute COVID-19 samples. PBMCs, B-cell-depleted T cells, or T cells provided the cDNA or gDNA that made up the material.

Source study methods: By means of reference gene primer amplification, nucleated cell counts were estimated. Sequencing was performed with immunoSEQ multiplex PCR; in TCRdb, only in-frame clones are kept and a portion is missing. The D gene and trimming were derived from the DNA, and the V and J assignments and clone size from that table. The sample shows tens of thousands of clones, roughly 84% of them seen only once. The sequenced sample consisted of peripheral blood. The sequence derives from a woman of 80 years or more with active or convalescent COVID-19.

The CDR3 loop reads CASSGLRQVNTEAFF. DNA of the CDR3: TGTGCCAGCAGCGGCCTCCGACAGGTGAACACTGAAGCTTTCTTT. The chain links TRBV7-2 to TRBJ1-1; D may be TRBD1 (6 bases). The CDR3 runs 15 residues. Germline assignment: CDR1 SGHTA and CDR2 FQGNSA. V was trimmed by 5 bases and J by 0 bases, leaving 13 bases between them.